The 17 T cell receptor beta chains below were found in one sample sequenced in a study of T-cell reconstitution after alpha-beta-depleted transplantation in children. General study findings and limits: From newly produced T cells came most of the T-cell counts and diversity one year after transplant.

Antigens for these TCRs are unknown. Unique molecular identifiers tagged the TCRbeta library. TCRdb passed the PCR reads through MiXCR, listing each CDR3 protein once. The profile shows fewer than 350,000 distinct CDR3 sequences, just over 7.5% of them singletons. This specimen consisted of peripheral blood, obtained 360 days after TCRalphabeta/CD19-depleted stem cell transplant. The origin of the receptors is a female patient aged 2 to 10 who had a stem cell transplant for Fanconi anemia, so the T cells may come from the graft donor.

This clonotype was seen a few times. The chain employs TRBV7-3 and TRBJ2-6; no clear D gene. Trimming cost V 4 bases and J 0 bases, with 10 bases left between them. Looked up from germline, CDR1 is SGHTA and CDR2 is FQGTGA. This CDR3 is 16 amino acids long. The CDR3 region is CASSSPRASGANVLTF. In DNA form, the CDR3 reads TGTGCCAGCAGCTCCCCCCGGGCCTCTGGGGCCAACGTCCTGACTTTC.

V and J are TRBV5-1 and TRBJ1-1; D possibly corresponds to TRBD1 (6 bases). Germline V lookup: CDR1 SGHRS, CDR2 YFSETQ. The CDR3 contains 15 residues. The germline V and J ends were trimmed by 0 bases and 3 bases, with 12 bases remaining between them. Written as DNA, the CDR3 is TGCGCCAGCAGCTTGGTCCCTGGGGGCGACACTGAAGCTTTCTTT. Protein: CASSLVPGGDTEAFF.

This clonotype turned up a few times. This chain joins TRBV7-9 and TRBJ2-3; D is uncertain. CDR3 length: 12 amino acids. V was shortened by 5 bases and J by 9 bases, with 12 bases between the two germline ends. Germline V gene sequence: CDR1 SEHNR, CDR2 FQNEAQ (reference sequence). CDR3 amino acids: CASSATLSTQYF. The CDR3, as DNA: TGTGCCAGCAGCGCTACCCTCTCCACGCAGTATTTT.

The chain joins TRBV28 to TRBJ2-7; 10 bases match TRBD1. The CDR3 sequence is 14 residues long. V trimming: 7 bases; J trimming: 3 bases; junction bases outside the gene matches: 6. Germline CDR1 and CDR2: MDHEN and SYDVKM. The CDR3 nucleotides are TGTGCCAGCACCACAAGGGACAGGGGCTACGAGCAGTACTTC. This encodes CASTTRDRGYEQYF.

In its sample, this clonotype was seen many times. The V gene is TRBV28, the J gene TRBJ2-7; D could derive from TRBD1 or TRBD2 (5 bases each). This CDR3 comprises 13 residues. V was shortened by 9 bases and J by 1 base, with 13 bases between the two germline ends. Germline V gene lookup returns CDR1 MDHEN and CDR2 SYDVKM. The CDR3, as DNA: TGTGCCAGTGATGGGACGGAATCCTACGAGCAGTACTTC. Protein sequence: CASDGTESYEQYF.

The chain joins TRBV28 to TRBJ2-2; the D is unclear. Between the trimmed V and J ends, which lost 7 bases and 5 bases, there was a span of 8 bases. This CDR3 has 12 amino acids. The V gene's germline CDR1 is MDHEN and CDR2 SYDVKM. The CDR3 loop reads CASTPETGELFF. The CDR3 DNA reads as TGTGCCAGCACCCCGGAGACCGGGGAGCTGTTTTTT.

This clonotype was recorded at least ten times. The chain has TRBV7-2 and TRBJ2-7; no reliable D call. The ends were cut back, 1 base at V and 0 bases at J, with 7 bases in the middle. The CDR3 runs to 14 residues. Germline-derived CDR1 and CDR2 are SGHTA and FQGNSA. The DNA of the CDR3 is TGTGCCAGCAGCTTAGTCAGCCGCTCCTACGAGCAGTACTTC. Protein sequence: CASSLVSRSYEQYF.

As concerns this clonotype: A single base separates this from a much larger clone, so it may be a read error. The chain joins TRBV6-5 to TRBJ2-3, with D perhaps TRBD2 (5 bases). The CDR3 runs to 14 residues. V was clipped by 0 bases and J by 6 bases, with 10 bases between them. Germline CDR1 MNHEY, CDR2 SVGAGI. CDR3 DNA: TGTGCCAGCAGTTACTCGAGGGTCCCGGATACGCAGTATTTT. Amino acid sequence: CASSYSRVPDTQYF.

The chain joins TRBV7-8 to TRBJ1-2, with a possible D match to TRBD1 (5 bases). The CDR3 totals 14 residues. Germline CDR1 SGHVS, CDR2 FQNEAQ. The V and J ends lost 5 bases and 3 bases respectively, with 13 bases between them. In nucleotides, the CDR3 is TGTGCCAGCAGCCGGGGGACGGTGTACTATGGCTACACCTTC. Amino acids: CASSRGTVYYGYTF.

This chain joins TRBV2 and TRBJ2-1; D gene ambiguous. The CDR3 spans 17 residues. Per germline, CDR1 SNHLY and CDR2 FYNNEI. CDR3 bases: TGTACCTTCAGTCGACTTATGTCTCTCTCAAATACGAATGAGCAGTTCTTC. Translating it yields CTFSRLMSLSNTNEQFF.

This clonotype was detected ten times or more. V usage is TRBV12-3 or TRBV12-4 and J usage is TRBJ2-3; D possibly corresponds to TRBD2 (7 bases). This CDR3 is 15 amino acids long. V was cut by 2 bases and J by 5 bases, with 14 bases left in between. CDR3 in amino acids: CASSLRGGAEDTQYF. As DNA, the CDR3 is TGTGCCAGCAGTTTAAGGGGGGGGGCAGAAGATACGCAGTATTTT.

This clonotype was observed a handful of times. The genes are TRBV18 and TRBJ2-1; TRBD2 matches at 8 bases. Germline V gene data show CDR1 as KGHSH and CDR2 as LQKENI. CDR3 size: 19 residues. The junction had 15 bases not matched to a gene; V was cut back by 0 bases and J by 5 bases. The CDR3 DNA follows: TGTGCCAGCTCACCACCTAATGCCCTCATGCGAGCGGGGGACAATGAGCAGTTCTTC. This codes for CASSPPNALMRAGDNEQFF.

The chain carries TRBV21-1 and TRBJ2-7; TRBD1, as called in the table, went unchecked against the DNA. TRBV21-1 is a pseudogene locus. The length of the CDR3 is 17 residues. The CDR3 protein is CASSKGSPAQSSYEQYV. Written as DNA, the CDR3 is TGTGCCAGCAGCAAGGGTTCACCGGCACAGAGCTCCTACGAGCAGTACGTC.

This clonotype appeared many times. The V and J genes are TRBV11-2 and TRBJ2-2, with D possibly being TRBD1 (6 bases). The CDR3 spans 14 residues. V was shortened by 4 bases and J by 4 bases, with 10 bases between the two germline ends. Germline CDR1 and CDR2: SGHAT and FQNNGV. CDR3: CASSWLGGTGELFF. As DNA, the CDR3 is TGTGCCAGCAGCTGGCTAGGGGGCACCGGGGAGCTGTTTTTT.

V is TRBV18 and J is TRBJ2-1, with 11 nucleotides matching TRBD2. V lost 2 bases, J lost 10 bases, and 7 bases stayed unmatched. This CDR3 region has 15 residues. Looked up from germline, CDR1 is KGHSH and CDR2 is LQKENI. The CDR3 nucleotides read TGTGCCAGCTCACCAGATAGCGGGGGGGCCGGGGAGCAGTTCTTC. Protein sequence: CASSPDSGGAGEQFF.

This clonotype appeared many times. The junction does not match germline at one end; this may be a read error. V gene TRBV15 combines with J gene TRBJ2-1, with D unclear. Germline lookup yields CDR1 LNHNV and CDR2 YYDKDF (reference sequence). This CDR3 is built from 13 residues. DNA of the CDR3: TGTGCCACCAGCAGAGATCCTAGGTCCGAAAAGACCTTC. It codes for CATSRDPRSEKTF.

This clonotype occurred a few times. The chain is built from TRBV12-3 or TRBV12-4 and TRBJ1-2, with D perhaps TRBD1 (5 bases). V was clipped by 6 bases and J by 4 bases, with 15 bases between them. The CDR3 consists of 14 residues. In nucleotides, the CDR3 is TGTGCCAGCAGCTCCGGACACCCGTCCTATGGCTACACCTTC. This sequence encodes CASSSGHPSYGYTF.